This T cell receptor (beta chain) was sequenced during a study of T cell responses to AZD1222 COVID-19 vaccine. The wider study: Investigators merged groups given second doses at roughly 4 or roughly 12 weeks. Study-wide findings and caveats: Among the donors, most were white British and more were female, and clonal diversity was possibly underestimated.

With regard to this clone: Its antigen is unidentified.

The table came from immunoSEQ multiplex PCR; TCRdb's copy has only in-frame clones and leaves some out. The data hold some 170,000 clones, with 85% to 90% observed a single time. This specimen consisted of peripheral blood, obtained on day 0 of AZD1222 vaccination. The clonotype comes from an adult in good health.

The CDR3 loop is CASSFAAAGTQYF. CDR3 in DNA: TGTGCCAGCAGCTTCGCAGCGGCAGGGACCCAGTACTTC. This rearrangement joins TRBV7-3 to TRBJ2-5; perhaps TRBD2 as D (5 bases). V lost 3 bases to trimming and J lost 7 bases, with 12 bases between them. This CDR3 spans 13 amino acids. Germline loops: CDR1 SGHTA, CDR2 FQGTGA.